This T cell receptor (beta chain) was identified during a study of shared clonotypes between healthy human individuals. Study-wide points: Roughly 5% of naive CD4 clonotypes were shared across four donors.

Assay used: immunoSEQ multiplex PCR; TCRdb lists only in-frame clones, some missing. In the table there are about 980,000 clones, 76% of which are singletons. V lost 6 bases and J lost 0, with 12 bases in between. This CDR3 contains 15 residues. The germline CDR1 and CDR2 sequences are LNHDA and SQIVND (reference sequence). A CD45RA+ naive subset and a CD45RA-negative memory subset were split from CD4+ cells. To note about this clone: What it binds is not known.

Sample: memory CD4+ T cells sorted from blood. As to subset: CD45RA-negative fraction. This clonotype originated in a young man in good health. V gene TRBV19 combines with J gene TRBJ2-4; D perhaps matches TRBD1 (6 bases). This CDR3 reads CASRDRILAKNIQYF. The CDR3 nucleotides are TGTGCCAGTAGGGACAGAATTCTAGCCAAAAACATTCAGTACTTC.